The rows below give T cell receptor beta chains drawn from one sample of a study of T cell repertoires in cytomegalovirus infection. TCRdb fed the reads into MiXCR, producing one record per CDR3 protein. The repertoire consists of about 260,000 distinct CDR3 sequences, with approximately 8.3% occurring once and the leading ten covering approximately 16%. Material: PBMCs. The receptors here all came from a human donor in good health (CMV status not recorded). Some clones in this sample may be carry-over from other donors' samples. The CDR3 runs from the conserved cysteine through the conserved F or W. A D gene is named only where the DNA matches it firmly. The size of a clone is reported for some rows only, either as once, few or many, or as a class for expanded clones.

V: TRBV15; D: TRBD2; J: TRBJ2-2; size: many; CDR3: CATKTSGGTGELFF; DNA: TGTGCCACCAAGACTAGCGGTGGCACCGGGGAGCTGTTTTTT
V: TRBV7-6; D: NA; J: TRBJ1-6; size: NA; CDR3: CASSFEGAPLHF; DNA: TGTGCCAGCAGCTTTGAGGGGGCACCCCTCCACTTT
V: TRBV10-3; D: TRBD1; J: TRBJ1-2; size: NA; CDR3: CATYLGQGGGYTF; DNA: TGTGCCACCTACCTTGGACAGGGTGGTGGCTACACCTTC
V: TRBV6-5; D: TRBD1; J: TRBJ2-7; size: NA; CDR3: CASSTFGTGAYEQYF; DNA: TGTGCCAGCAGTACCTTCGGGACAGGGGCATACGAGCAGTACTTC
V: TRBV7-2; D: TRBD2; J: TRBJ2-3; size: many; CDR3: CASSETSGRADTQYF; DNA: TGTGCCAGCAGCGAGACTAGCGGGAGGGCAGATACGCAGTATTTT
V: TRBV10-3; D: NA; J: TRBJ2-1; size: few; CDR3: CATRPMGSSYNEQFF; DNA: TGTGCCACACGACCGATGGGTAGCTCCTACAATGAGCAGTTCTTC
V: TRBV27; D: NA; J: TRBJ2-1; size: NA; CDR3: CASSLYLAVSNEQFF; DNA: TGTGCCAGCAGTTTATATCTAGCTGTGTCCAATGAGCAGTTCTTC
V: TRBV7-2; D: NA; J: TRBJ2-5; size: many; CDR3: CASSSLETQYF; DNA: TGTGCCAGCAGCTCCCTGGAGACCCAGTACTTC
V: TRBV20-1; D: NA; J: TRBJ2-7; size: many; CDR3: CSASATHRGLYEQYF; DNA: TGCAGTGCTAGTGCTACTCACAGGGGACTCTACGAGCAGTACTTC
V: TRBV20-1; D: TRBD2; J: TRBJ2-3; size: few; CDR3: CSAPSRGGNTQYF; DNA: TGCAGTGCCCCCTCGCGGGGGGGTAATACGCAGTATTTT
V: TRBV6-2/TRBV6-3; D: TRBD1; J: TRBJ2-3; size: many; CDR3: CASSPGDRVADTQYF; DNA: TGTGCCAGCAGCCCTGGGGACAGGGTCGCAGATACGCAGTATTTT
V: TRBV7-2; D: NA; J: TRBJ1-2; size: medium-sized; CDR3: CASSPKTGTGTF; DNA: TGTGCCAGCAGCCCAAAGACCGGGACGGGAACCTTC
V: TRBV5-6; D: NA; J: TRBJ1-2; size: few; CDR3: CASTPSGDGGYTF; DNA: TGTGCCAGCACCCCTTCGGGGGACGGAGGCTACACCTTC
V: TRBV7-2; D: TRBD1; J: TRBJ2-3; size: many; CDR3: CASSLAPDRGYTQYF; DNA: TGTGCCAGCAGCTTAGCGCCGGACAGGGGGTATACGCAGTATTTT
V: TRBV7-2; D: NA; J: TRBJ2-7; size: NA; CDR3: CASSLGGVGIYEQYF; DNA: TGTGCCAGCAGCTTAGGCGGCGTTGGGATCTACGAGCAGTACTTC
V: TRBV7-2; D: TRBD1; J: TRBJ1-3; size: many; CDR3: CASSLEWYRGNTIYF; DNA: TGTGCCAGCAGCTTAGAGTGGTACAGGGGGAACACCATATATTTT
V: TRBV23-1; D: TRBD2; J: TRBJ2-5; size: few; CDR3: CASSQPRGVETQYF; DNA: TGCGCCAGCAGTCAACCCCGGGGGGTGGAGACCCAGTACTTC
V: TRBV12-3/TRBV12-4; D: TRBD1; J: TRBJ2-3; size: many; CDR3: CASSSARTGVGADTQYF; DNA: TGTGCCAGCAGTTCTGCCCGGACAGGGGTCGGGGCAGATACGCAGTATTTT
V: TRBV7-2; D: NA; J: TRBJ2-2; size: many; CDR3: CASSPTSNTGELFF; DNA: TGTGCCAGCAGCCCCACTAGTAACACCGGGGAGCTGTTTTTT
V: TRBV6-1; D: NA; J: TRBJ2-5; size: many; CDR3: CASSIARRETQYF; DNA: TGTGCCAGCAGTATAGCCCGGAGAGAGACCCAGTACTTC
V: TRBV20-1; D: TRBD1; J: TRBJ2-7; size: many; CDR3: CSAPGQGAEQYF; DNA: TGCAGCGCTCCGGGGCAGGGGGCTGAGCAGTACTTC
V: TRBV6-2/TRBV6-3; D: NA; J: TRBJ2-1; size: many; CDR3: CASTSVSAGSYNEQFF; DNA: TGTGCCAGCACCTCCGTTAGTGCGGGATCCTACAATGAGCAGTTCTTC
V: TRBV7-2; D: NA; J: TRBJ2-7; size: few; CDR3: CASSHRDYEQYF; DNA: TGTGCCAGCAGCCACAGGGATTACGAGCAGTACTTC
V: TRBV7-2; D: TRBD2; J: TRBJ2-7; size: many; CDR3: CASTSGGAQIYEQYF; DNA: TGTGCCTCAACTAGCGGGGGGGCCCAGATCTACGAGCAGTACTTC
V: TRBV19; D: TRBD1; J: TRBJ1-5; size: many; CDR3: CASRLDRGRGQPQHF; DNA: TGTGCCAGTAGACTCGACAGGGGGCGAGGTCAGCCCCAGCATTTT
V: TRBV13; D: TRBD2; J: TRBJ2-1; size: NA; CDR3: CASSLGRGGPGNEQFF; DNA: TGTGCCAGCAGCTTAGGACGGGGGGGGCCGGGCAATGAGCAGTTCTTC
V: TRBV5-1; D: NA; J: TRBJ1-1; size: NA; CDR3: CASRSHMNTEAFF; DNA: TGCGCCAGCAGGTCCCACATGAACACTGAAGCTTTCTTT
V: TRBV7-4; D: NA; J: TRBJ2-7; size: few; CDR3: CASSPDIPYEQYF; DNA: TGTGCCAGCAGCCCCGACATACCGTACGAGCAGTACTTC
V: TRBV11-2; D: TRBD2; J: TRBJ2-5; size: many; CDR3: CASSLGGTSSETQYF; DNA: TGTGCCAGCAGCTTAGGGGGGACTAGTTCCGAGACCCAGTACTTC
V: TRBV7-2; D: NA; J: TRBJ1-2; size: many; CDR3: CASSLVHRSYGYTF; DNA: TGTGCCAGCAGCTTAGTACACCGGAGCTATGGCTACACCTTC
V: TRBV28; D: TRBD1; J: TRBJ1-2; size: many; CDR3: CASSHGQGLTGYTF; DNA: TGTGCCAGCAGTCACGGACAGGGTCTAACCGGCTACACCTTC
V: TRBV29-1; D: TRBD1; J: TRBJ1-5; size: many; CDR3: CSVGQGAGQPQHF; DNA: TGCAGCGTGGGACAGGGGGCAGGACAGCCCCAGCATTTT
V: TRBV7-2; D: NA; J: TRBJ1-4; size: many; CDR3: CASSLAGGFATNEKLFF; DNA: TGTGCCAGCAGCTTAGCCGGTGGGTTCGCAACTAATGAAAAACTGTTTTTT
V: TRBV7-8; D: TRBD1; J: TRBJ2-2; size: many; CDR3: CASSLNRGHGRTGELFF; DNA: TGTGCCAGCAGCTTAAACAGGGGGCATGGTCGGACCGGGGAGCTGTTTTTT
V: TRBV7-2; D: NA; J: TRBJ1-2; size: many; CDR3: CASSLVPRGSYGYTF; DNA: TGTGCCAGCAGCTTAGTCCCCCGGGGGAGCTATGGCTACACCTTC
V: TRBV7-2; D: NA; J: TRBJ2-7; size: many; CDR3: CASSLGPGGRTYEQYF; DNA: TGTGCCAGCAGCTTAGGTCCGGGGGGCAGAACCTACGAGCAGTACTTC
V: TRBV20-1; D: NA; J: TRBJ2-2; size: few; CDR3: CSAKGVGTGELFF; DNA: TGCAGTGCTAAGGGGGTCGGAACCGGGGAGCTGTTTTTT
V: TRBV7-2; D: NA; J: TRBJ2-1; size: NA; CDR3: CASSPRGLPGDEQFF; DNA: TGTGCCAGCAGCCCCAGGGGACTACCTGGGGATGAGCAGTTCTTC
V: TRBV4-3; D: NA; J: TRBJ2-7; size: few; CDR3: CASSTQPRGGYEQYF; DNA: TGCGCCAGCAGCACCCAGCCCAGGGGGGGGTACGAGCAGTACTTC
V: TRBV10-3; D: NA; J: TRBJ1-2; size: many; CDR3: CAISESQGRGSRGYTF; DNA: TGTGCCATCAGTGAGTCGCAGGGCAGGGGATCGAGGGGCTACACCTTC
V: TRBV5-6; D: NA; J: TRBJ2-3; size: few; CDR3: CASSLGGRIITDTQYF; DNA: TGTGCCAGCAGCTTGGGTGGTAGGATCATCACAGATACGCAGTATTTT
V: TRBV6-2/TRBV6-3; D: NA; J: TRBJ2-1; size: NA; CDR3: CATRRSGANNEQFF; DNA: TGTGCCACCAGGAGGTCGGGGGCGAACAATGAGCAGTTCTTC
V: TRBV20-1; D: NA; J: TRBJ1-5; size: NA; CDR3: CSVRAISNQPQHF; DNA: TGCAGTGTCCGGGCAATTAGCAATCAGCCCCAGCATTTT
V: TRBV7-9; D: NA; J: TRBJ1-4; size: few; CDR3: CASSFRMLEANEKLFF; DNA: TGTGCCAGCAGCTTCCGGATGTTAGAAGCTAATGAAAAACTGTTTTTT
V: TRBV7-3; D: NA; J: TRBJ1-4; size: many; CDR3: CASRWVDVGTNEKLFF; DNA: TGTGCCAGCAGATGGGTCGATGTGGGGACTAATGAAAAACTGTTTTTT
V: TRBV28; D: NA; J: TRBJ1-3; size: few; CDR3: CASSLSAGISGNTIYF; DNA: TGTGCCAGCAGTTTATCCGCCGGGATCTCTGGAAACACCATATATTTT
V: TRBV7-2; D: NA; J: TRBJ1-5; size: few; CDR3: CASSFIGGQPQHF; DNA: TGTGCCAGCAGCTTCATAGGAGGTCAGCCCCAGCATTTT
V: TRBV12-3/TRBV12-4; D: TRBD2; J: TRBJ2-3; size: many; CDR3: CASSFLAGSTDTQYF; DNA: TGTGCCAGCAGTTTCCTAGCGGGGAGCACAGATACGCAGTATTTT
V: TRBV5-1; D: NA; J: TRBJ1-5; size: few; CDR3: CASNPDGNQPQHF; DNA: TGCGCCAGCAACCCGGACGGGAATCAGCCCCAGCATTTT
V: TRBV7-2; D: NA; J: TRBJ2-5; size: many; CDR3: CASSLGGAGMGPETQYF; DNA: TGTGCCAGCAGCTTAGGGGGGGCAGGGATGGGCCCAGAGACCCAGTACTTC
V: TRBV20-1; D: TRBD1; J: TRBJ1-6; size: many; CDR3: CSARDRKGTDNSPLHF; DNA: TGCAGTGCTAGAGATCGAAAAGGGACAGATAATTCACCCCTCCACTTT
V: TRBV5-1; D: NA; J: TRBJ1-5; size: NA; CDR3: CASSLDGNSNQPQHF; DNA: TGCGCCAGCAGCTTGGACGGAAATAGCAATCAGCCCCAGCATTTT
V: TRBV11-2; D: NA; J: TRBJ2-7; size: NA; CDR3: CASSFRTLGSYEQYF; DNA: TGTGCCAGCAGCTTTAGGACCCTTGGCTCCTACGAGCAGTACTTC
V: TRBV7-2; D: TRBD2; J: TRBJ2-5; size: many; CDR3: CASSFSGSWEETQYF; DNA: TGTGCCAGCAGCTTTAGCGGGAGTTGGGAAGAGACCCAGTACTTC